The 27 T cell receptor beta chains in this list originate from one sample, sequenced in a study of cytomegalovirus exposure and HLA in healthy donors. The PCR ran on 60 Vbeta and 13 Jbeta primers. Libraries were prepared by immunoSEQ multiplex PCR; TCRdb keeps only in-frame clonotypes and omits some of them. The sample has around 150,000 clones, 70% seen once. Sequencing was carried out using PBMCs. These receptors originate from a man aged 18 to 29 in good health and CMV-seropositive.

The V and J genes are TRBV2 and TRBJ1-2; D may be TRBD1 (5 bases). Germline V gene lookup returns CDR1 SNHLY and CDR2 FYNNEI. The V gene lost 3 bases and the J gene lost 7 bases, with 12 bases spanning the gap. The CDR3 has 13 residues. The CDR3 here is CASSETARLGYTF. The CDR3 DNA reads as TGTGCCAGCAGTGAGACAGCCAGACTTGGCTACACCTTC.

This clone was seen a single time. V gene TRBV4-1 combines with J gene TRBJ1-1; D unresolved. CDR1 MGHRA and CDR2 YSYEKL come from the germline V gene. V dropped 4 bases and J dropped 0 bases, with 6 bases sitting between them. CDR3 length: 13 residues. The CDR3 bases are TGCGCCAGCAGCCCACAAATGAACACTGAAGCTTTCTTT. This encodes CASSPQMNTEAFF.

The V call is TRBV15, the J call TRBJ2-2; D might be TRBD2 (5 bases). V shed 8 bases and J shed 5 bases, with 9 bases lying between them. CDR1 is LNHNV, CDR2 YYDKDF, per germline (reference sequence). CDR3 size: 12 residues. The CDR3 spells CATLRETGELFF. CDR3 sequence (DNA): TGTGCCACCCTTCGGGAAACCGGGGAGCTGTTTTTT.

The V gene is TRBV27, the J gene TRBJ2-3; TRBD2 aligns across 9 bases. Unmatched junction bases numbered 2, after V lost 3 bases and J lost 1 base. This CDR3 comprises 15 residues. Per germline, CDR1 MNHEY and CDR2 SMNVEV (reference sequence). CDR3: CASSLWTSGTDTQYF. The CDR3 DNA is TGTGCCAGCAGTTTGTGGACTAGCGGCACAGATACGCAGTATTTT.

A single count supports this clone. The rearrangement uses TRBV30 and TRBJ1-1, with 7 bases matching TRBD1. The length of the CDR3 is 13 residues. The germline CDR1 and CDR2 sequences are GTSNPN and SVGIG (reference sequence). J lost 0 bases, V lost 5 bases, and 3 bases had no gene match. CDR3 nucleotides: TGTGCCTGGGCGGGACAGATGAACACTGAAGCTTTCTTT. Protein sequence: CAWAGQMNTEAFF.

This rearrangement joins TRBV11-2 to TRBJ2-4, with 7 bases matching TRBD1. CDR1 and CDR2 from the germline V gene are SGHAT and FQNNGV. This CDR3 is built from 14 residues. V dropped 2 bases and J dropped 9; count of bases not matched to a gene: 7. CDR3 region: CASSLPPQGSIQYF. CDR3 bases: TGTGCCAGCAGCTTACCCCCACAGGGGAGCATTCAGTACTTC.

The chain joins TRBV2 to TRBJ1-1; 9 nucleotides align to TRBD1. The CDR3 spans 15 residues. With 4 bases clipped from V and 3 bases from J, the junction kept 6 bases outside the gene matches. Germline lookup yields CDR1 SNHLY and CDR2 FYNNEI. The CDR3 is CASSAGTGKDTEAFF. The DNA of the CDR3 is TGTGCCAGCAGTGCCGGGACAGGGAAGGACACTGAAGCTTTCTTT.

This clone was seen only once. The V and J genes are TRBV7-9 and TRBJ1-2, with TRBD1 identical over 7 bases. Germline CDR1 and CDR2: SEHNR and FQNEAQ (reference sequence). Losses at the gene ends were 5 bases for V and 7 bases for J; bases not matched to a gene: 7. The CDR3 totals 13 residues. This CDR3 reads CASSADRVSGYTF. Written as DNA, the CDR3 is TGTGCCAGCAGCGCCGACAGGGTTAGTGGCTACACCTTC.

The chain joins TRBV4-1 to TRBJ2-5, with TRBD2 matching over 9 bases. This CDR3 has 17 amino acids. J gave up 4 bases and V 1 base, and 10 bases lay outside the gene matches. Germline V gives CDR1 MGHRA, CDR2 YSYEKL. The CDR3 nucleotides read TGCGCCAGCAGCCAAGGCAGCTTAGCGGGAGAGGGAGAGACCCAGTACTTC. This gives the protein CASSQGSLAGEGETQYF.

The chain carries TRBV5-6 and TRBJ1-2; 8 nucleotides line up with TRBD1. The ends lost 4 bases at V and 2 bases at J; junction bases unmatched: 7. Germline V gene lookup returns CDR1 SGHDT and CDR2 YYEEEE. CDR3 length: 15 residues. CDR3 sequence (DNA): TGTGCCAGCAGCCTTGCAGGGGGCATAAACTATGGCTACACCTTC. Protein: CASSLAGGINYGYTF.

The chain is built from TRBV30 and TRBJ2-4, with 7 bases lining up with TRBD2. V was clipped by 1 base and J by 3 bases; unmatched bases: 0. There are 13 residues in the CDR3. CDR1 is GTSNPN and CDR2 is SVGIG in the germline V gene (reference sequence). Here the CDR3 DNA reads TGTGCCTGGAGTGGGGGGGGCAAAAACATTCAGTACTTC. This encodes CAWSGGGKNIQYF.

The chain combines TRBV7-9 with TRBJ2-1; weak D call: TRBD1 (5 bases). V lost 2 bases and J lost 13, with 15 bases in between. This CDR3 spans 13 amino acids. Germline CDR1 and CDR2: SEHNR and FQNEAQ (reference sequence). CDR3 sequence: CASSLNSQGDQFF. In DNA, the CDR3 is TGTGCCAGCAGCTTAAATTCCCAGGGTGATCAGTTCTTC. The variable domain in full, completed from reference TRBV7-9 and TRBJ2-1, reads DTGVSQNPRHKITKRGQNVTFRCDPISEHNRLYWYRQTLGQGPEFLTYFQNEAQLEKSRLLSDRFSAERPKGSFSTLEIQRTEQGDSAMYLCASSLNSQGDQFFGPGTRLTVL.

This clone came up once. The genes are TRBV19 and TRBJ1-1; D is possibly TRBD1 (6 bases). Germline CDR1 reads LNHDA; CDR2 reads SQIVND (reference sequence). The CDR3 runs 13 residues. V lost 5 bases to trimming and J lost 5 bases, with 12 bases between them. The CDR3 region is CASSQGLRTEAFF. In DNA, the CDR3 is TGTGCCAGTAGTCAGGGGTTGCGAACTGAAGCTTTCTTT.

V usage is TRBV7-9 and J usage is TRBJ2-5; the match to TRBD2 covers 10 bases. Germline trimming cut 1 base from V and 0 bases from J; bases unmatched to any gene: 2. Germline CDR1 SEHNR, CDR2 FQNEAQ (reference sequence). This CDR3 has 16 residues. CDR3 sequence (DNA): TGTGCCAGCAGCTTAGGAGCGGGGGGGTACCAAGAGACCCAGTACTTC. Its translation is CASSLGAGGYQETQYF.

This sequence joins TRBV12-5 and TRBJ2-1; 8 bases are a match to TRBD1. CDR3 length: 16 amino acids. V was clipped by 4 bases and J by 0 bases; unmatched bases: 5. Looked up from germline, CDR1 is LGHNT and CDR2 is FRNRAP. The CDR3 here is CASGSTGVPSYNEQFF. The CDR3 DNA sequence: TGTGCTAGTGGTTCGACAGGGGTACCCTCCTACAATGAGCAGTTCTTC.

The genes are TRBV7-2 and TRBJ1-5, with D uncertain. CDR1 and CDR2 (germline): SGHTA, FQGNSA. With 4 bases removed from V and 1 base from J, the gap between germline ends came to 11 bases. The CDR3 covers 15 residues. This CDR3 is CASSSTSYSNQPQHF. The DNA of the CDR3 is TGTGCCAGCAGCTCCACATCGTACAGCAATCAGCCCCAGCATTTT. Using reference TRBV7-2 and TRBJ1-5 for the parts outside the CDR3, the full variable domain is GAGVSQSPSNKVTEKGKDVELRCDPISGHTALYWYRQSLGQGLEFLIYFQGNSAPDKSGLPSDRFSAERTGGSVSTLTIQRTQQEDSAVYLCASSSTSYSNQPQHFGDGTRLSIL.

The rearrangement joins TRBV6-6 to TRBJ1-6; 8 bases align to TRBD1. Germline V gene sequence: CDR1 MNHNY, CDR2 SVGAGI (reference sequence). CDR3 size: 15 residues. Trimming took 5 bases from V and 11 from J; bases not matched to a gene: 11. The CDR3 is CASSQETGGRTPLHF. The CDR3 DNA sequence: TGTGCCAGCAGTCAAGAAACAGGGGGGAGGACACCCCTCCACTTT.

V usage is TRBV6-5 and J usage is TRBJ1-1; tentatively, D is TRBD1 (6 bases). The germline V and J ends were trimmed by 5 bases and 0 bases, with 13 bases remaining between them. The CDR3 is 15 residues long. CDR1 is MNHEY, CDR2 SVGAGI, per germline. CDR3 DNA sequence: TGTGCCAGCAGTCGGGGTACAGGGTTGAACACTGAAGCTTTCTTT. It encodes CASSRGTGLNTEAFF.

This sequence joins TRBV18 and TRBJ2-2, with 7 positions matching TRBD2. The CDR3 is 17 residues long. Germline V gives CDR1 KGHSH, CDR2 LQKENI. Trimming took 3 bases from V and 0 from J; bases not matched to a gene: 7. CDR3: CASSPASGDTNTGELFF. The DNA of the CDR3 is TGTGCCAGCTCACCGGCTAGCGGAGACACGAACACCGGGGAGCTGTTTTTT.

J is TRBJ1-2 and V is TRBV18; TRBD1 matches at 7 bases. Germline V CDR1 and CDR2: KGHSH, LQKENI. V lost 6 bases to trimming and J lost 8 bases; unmatched junction nucleotides: 12. CDR3 size: 14 residues. The CDR3 DNA follows: TGTGCCAGCTCCCCCGACAGGGCCGGAGGAGGCTACACCTTC. Translated: CASSPDRAGGGYTF.

In its sample, this clone was seen a few times. J is TRBJ2-3 and V is TRBV7-2; 7 bases fit TRBD2. This CDR3 is built from 15 residues. Germline V CDR1 and CDR2: SGHTA, FQGNSA. Losses at the gene ends were 3 bases for V and 4 bases for J; bases not matched to a gene: 7. The CDR3 here is CASSLSGERADTQYF. The CDR3 nucleotides read TGTGCCAGCAGCTTGAGCGGGGAGCGGGCAGATACGCAGTATTTT.

The rearrangement links TRBV5-1 to TRBJ1-1; D is possibly TRBD1 (5 bases). Trimming shortened V by 1 base and J by 4 bases, and 17 bases separated the two germline ends. The CDR3 has 16 residues. CDR1 SGHRS and CDR2 YFSETQ come from the germline V gene. The CDR3 loop is CASSLNPPGGGTEAFF. DNA for the CDR3: TGCGCCAGCAGCTTGAATCCCCCGGGCGGGGGCACTGAAGCTTTCTTT.

The V call is TRBV5-1, the J call TRBJ1-1, with TRBD1 as a possible D gene (6 bases). The CDR3 has 13 amino acids. Looked up from germline, CDR1 is SGHRS and CDR2 is YFSETQ. Between the trimmed V and J ends, which lost 3 bases and 1 base, there was a span of 7 bases. The CDR3 nucleotides are TGCGCCAGCAGCTGGGGACAGAACACTGAAGCTTTCTTT. As protein: CASSWGQNTEAFF.

The J gene is TRBJ2-5, the V gene TRBV5-1; 15 bases align to TRBD2. V lost 0 bases and J lost 4; bases outside the gene matches: 13. Germline CDR1 is SGHRS and CDR2 is YFSETQ. This CDR3 has 20 amino acids. The CDR3, as DNA: TGCGCCAGCAGCTTGGCCGGGACTAGCGGGGGGCCCGGGTTTGGAGAGACCCAGTACTTC. Translation: CASSLAGTSGGPGFGETQYF.

The rearrangement uses TRBV29-1 and TRBJ1-1; D perhaps matches TRBD1 (6 bases). Germline CDR1 SQVTM, CDR2 ANQGSEA. The CDR3 covers 11 residues. The CDR3 DNA reads as TGCCTTGGAACAGGGTTCGGGGAAGCTTTCTTT. As protein: CLGTGFGEAFF.

This sequence joins TRBV27 and TRBJ2-3, with 10 bases identical to TRBD1. The CDR3 covers 16 residues. CDR1 is MNHEY, CDR2 SMNVEV, per germline (reference sequence). The V and J ends lost 5 bases and 1 base, in that order; junction bases with no gene match: 6. CDR3 loop: CASSPSGTGGTDTQYF. DNA for the CDR3: TGTGCCAGCAGTCCGTCCGGGACAGGGGGCACAGATACGCAGTATTTT.

This rearrangement joins TRBV11-2 to TRBJ2-7; D remains ambiguous. The ends were cut back, 0 bases at V and 1 base at J, with 13 bases in the middle. The germline V gene encodes CDR1 SGHAT and CDR2 FQNNGV. The CDR3 runs to 16 residues. The CDR3 loop is CASSLDGPGGSYEQYV. The CDR3, as DNA: TGTGCCAGCAGCTTAGACGGCCCAGGTGGATCCTACGAGCAGTACGTC.